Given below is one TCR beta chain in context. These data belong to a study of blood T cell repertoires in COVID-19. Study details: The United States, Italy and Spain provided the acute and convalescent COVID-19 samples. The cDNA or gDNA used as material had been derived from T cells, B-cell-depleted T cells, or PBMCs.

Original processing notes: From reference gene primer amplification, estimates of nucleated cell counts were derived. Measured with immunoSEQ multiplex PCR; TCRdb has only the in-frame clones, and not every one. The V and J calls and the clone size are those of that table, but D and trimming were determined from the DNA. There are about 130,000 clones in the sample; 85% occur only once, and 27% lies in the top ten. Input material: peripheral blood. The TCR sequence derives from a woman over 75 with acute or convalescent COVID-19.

The CDR3 DNA reads as TGTGCCAGCAGCTACAGGGGGAACACCGGGGAGCTGTTTTTT. Protein product: CASSYRGNTGELFF. V and J are TRBV6-6 and TRBJ2-2; 7 bases align to TRBD1. The V gene's germline CDR1 is MNHNY and CDR2 SVGAGI (reference sequence). The CDR3 loop spans 14 amino acids. J was trimmed by 1 base and V by 6 bases; bases with no gene match: 2.